Presented here are 12 T cell receptor beta chains from one specimen sequenced in a study of T cell responses to AZD1222 COVID-19 vaccine (dated by TCRdb to 2020 to 2022). To prepare the library, the immunoSEQ multiplex PCR assay was applied. The table comes from immuneACCESS by way of TCRdb, which keeps in-frame sequences with V and J called. Part of the clones is missing from these tables; in studies checked, under half for an unresolved V gene and the rest for unknown reasons. A total of tens of thousands of clones appear in this sample, about nine tenths of them only once. About a tenth of the sample is held by the ten biggest clonotypes. The sample's time point, from its label and the paper: baseline before first vaccination. Here the sequenced sample was peripheral blood, taken on day 0 of AZD1222 vaccination. Receptors were obtained from an adult in good health.

The chain is built from TRBV4-2 and TRBJ2-1, with no clear D. The CDR3 has 15 residues. Germline V CDR1 and CDR2: LGHNA, YNFKEQ. The V and J ends lost 0 bases and 4 bases respectively, with 10 bases between them. The CDR3, as DNA: TGTGCCAGCAGCCAAGATGTAAGAAGTTACAATGAGCAGTTCTTC. Translating gives CASSQDVRSYNEQFF.

The J gene is TRBJ2-7, the V gene TRBV27; D is possibly TRBD1 or TRBD2 (5 bases each). This CDR3 has 15 amino acids. The ends were cut back, 2 bases at V and 4 bases at J, with 15 bases in the middle. Germline CDR1 is MNHEY and CDR2 is SMNVEV (reference sequence). In DNA, the CDR3 is TGTGCCAGCAGTTTAGGGTTAGGGTGGGGGTACGAGCAGTACTTC. Its translation: CASSLGLGWGYEQYF.

The chain is built from TRBV11-3 and TRBJ2-3; 14 bases are a match to TRBD2. J gave up 6 bases and V 5 bases, and 7 bases lay outside the gene matches. This CDR3 is built from 16 residues. Germline assignment: CDR1 SGHNT and CDR2 YENEEA. CDR3 nucleotide sequence: TGTGCCAGCAGCGCCGGGACTAGCGGGAGCTTCGATACGCAGTATTTT. Amino acid sequence: CASSAGTSGSFDTQYF.

This chain links TRBV5-6 with TRBJ2-3; no definite D call. V lost 0 bases to trimming and J lost 7 bases, with 9 bases between them. The CDR3 is 13 residues long. Germline V lookup: CDR1 SGHDT, CDR2 YYEEEE. CDR3 in amino acids: CASSLAATYTQYF. Here the CDR3 DNA reads TGTGCCAGCAGCTTGGCGGCTACCTATACGCAGTATTTT.

The genes are TRBV30 and TRBJ1-1; maybe TRBD1 (6 bases). The V gene lost 3 bases and the J gene lost 6 bases, with 17 bases spanning the gap. Per germline, CDR1 GTSNPN and CDR2 SVGIG (reference sequence). This CDR3 has 14 residues. The CDR3 loop is CAWRNRGLGPEAFF. CDR3 bases: TGTGCCTGGAGGAACCGGGGGCTTGGCCCTGAAGCTTTCTTT.

This rearrangement joins TRBV3-1 (or the pseudogene TRBV3-2) to TRBJ2-7, with D possibly being TRBD1 or TRBD2 (5 bases each). Germline loops: CDR1 LGHDT, CDR2 YNNKEL (reference sequence). Trimming pared 3 bases from V and 0 bases from J, leaving 12 bases between. This CDR3 spans 15 amino acids. The CDR3 sequence is CASSQRQGASYEQYF. DNA of the CDR3: TGTGCCAGCAGCCAGAGGCAGGGAGCCTCCTACGAGCAGTACTTC.

This chain joins TRBV28 and TRBJ1-2, with no clear D. The V and J ends lost 8 bases and 4 bases respectively, with 11 bases between them. The CDR3 is made up of 12 amino acids. In germline, CDR1 is MDHEN, CDR2 SYDVKM. CDR3 sequence reads: CASPRAAYGYTF. In DNA form, the CDR3 reads TGTGCCAGCCCGCGTGCGGCCTATGGCTACACCTTC.

V usage is TRBV3-1 (or the pseudogene TRBV3-2) and J usage is TRBJ2-3, with TRBD2 matching over 12 bases. The germline CDR1 and CDR2 sequences are LGHDT and YNNKEL (reference sequence). The length of the CDR3 is 14 residues. The trim removed 6 bases at V and 4 bases at J, leaving 2 bases unmatched. The CDR3 sequence is CASRTSGGADTQYF. In nucleotides, the CDR3 is TGTGCCAGCAGGACTAGCGGGGGTGCAGATACGCAGTATTTT.

This clone has more than one count but fewer than ten. CDR3 loop: CASREQASDNEKLFF. CDR3 DNA sequence: TGTGCCAGCAGGGAACAGGCATCCGATAATGAAAAACTGTTTTTT. The rearrangement uses TRBV2 and TRBJ1-4, with D maybe TRBD1 (5 bases). V was clipped by 6 bases and J by 4 bases, with 15 bases between them. This CDR3 comprises 15 residues. CDR1 and CDR2 (germline): SNHLY, FYNNEI.

The chain carries TRBV28 and TRBJ1-3; D might be TRBD1 (5 bases). Germline-derived CDR1 and CDR2 are MDHEN and SYDVKM. CDR3 length: 15 residues. Trimming stripped 3 bases from V and 4 bases from J, with 13 bases between. As DNA, the CDR3 is TGTGCCAGCAGTTTGAGTATAAGGGGAGGAAACACCATATATTTT. Its translation is CASSLSIRGGNTIYF.

This chain joins TRBV27 and TRBJ1-6, with D possibly matching TRBD1 (5 bases). The CDR3 extends over 14 amino acids. With 7 bases removed from V and 9 bases from J, the gap between germline ends came to 16 bases. From germline, CDR1 is MNHEY and CDR2 SMNVEV (reference sequence). The CDR3 protein is CASTRAGSSSPLHF. The DNA for the CDR3 is TGTGCCAGCACCCGGGCAGGGTCAAGTTCACCCCTCCACTTT.

J is TRBJ2-2 and V is TRBV24-1; 11 positions agree with TRBD1. V shed 2 bases, J shed 7 bases, and the junction held 5 bases outside the gene matches. The CDR3 runs to 16 residues. The germline V gene has CDR1 KGHDR and CDR2 SFDVKD. The CDR3 is CATSDYGQGAFGELFF. Written as DNA, the CDR3 is TGTGCCACCAGTGATTACGGACAGGGGGCATTCGGGGAGCTGTTTTTT.